This T cell receptor (beta chain) is from a study of identical twins (dated by TCRdb to 2016 to 2017). For context, the study as a whole: TCR alpha and beta repertoires from monozygotic twins, unrelated adults of various ages and cord blood were deep-sequenced to test whether fetal clonotypes persist. Replicate twin experiments were performed at different times using different library preparation protocols to rule out contamination. On the study overall, not on this receptor specifically: Compared with coincidental sharing between unrelated individuals, out-of-frame TCR alpha sequences shared between twins showed an excess of sequences with low generation probability. Conclusions relied on cross-sectional statistical analysis, since the same donors could not be followed over many years. Recombination models systematically underestimated out-of-frame TCR alpha sharing in monozygotic twins but agreed with sharing between unrelated individuals. Zero-insertion analyses could be partly confounded by invariant T cells such as MAIT and iNKT, though diverse VJ usage argued against such confounding for most clonotypes. Fewer insertions were carried by abundant cord blood beta clonotypes, a similar but weaker trend appeared in young adult naive repertoires, and no such trend appeared in memory repertoires. The excess sharing between twins in beta out-of-frame sequences was weaker because fewer shared sequences reduced the signal-to-noise ratio.

Only healthy Caucasian donors were included. The researchers also sequenced three unrelated adults who were not twins: a male aged 18 to 29, a male aged 50 to 59, and a female aged 50 to 59. Miltenyi CD45RO+ enrichment and human naive T-cell isolation kits were used to isolate memory (CD45RO+) and naive T cells from PBMC. The method behind the library was 5' RACE. TCRdb lists the instrument as Illumina HiSeq 2000. A universal primer binding site was introduced by template switching, and a unique molecular identifier was present in the final cDNA, enabling accurate counting of TCR cDNA molecules. First-strand cDNA for TCR alpha and beta chains was synthesized from specific primers in the conserved constant-segment region. To control for contamination, each cDNA library was double barcoded with a SMART-Mk sample barcode plus Illumina barcodes. Two successive PCR steps introduced TruSeq adapter sequences along with Illumina sample barcodes. TCR alpha and beta cDNA libraries were sequenced on the Illumina HiSeq platform with custom primers. The study's processing was this. Unique molecular identifiers were extracted from raw reads with MiGEC, and CDR3 positions were determined with MiXCR. Recombination models were inferred per individual with the repgenHMM and IGoR tools using an EM algorithm. The tcR package in R was used for shared clonotype analysis, with sharing normalized by the product of cloneset sizes. Out-of-frame nonproductive sequences were analyzed to study raw recombination free of thymic and clonal selection effects. TCRdb trimmed the raw reads at Q25, called clones with MiXCR and kept productive beta chains. Each record represents a unique CDR3 protein, reported with the most common genes and DNA among its rows. The authors' filters were not applied to this entry. This sample holds 350,000 to 450,000 distinct CDR3 sequences; approximately 18% were observed only once. Around 10% of the sample is held by the ten biggest clonotypes.

On this clonotype: This receptor's antigen is unknown. Nothing much larger sits one base from this clone, and base qualities are not available.

Including cysteine and phenylalanine, the CDR3 has 18 amino acids. The CDR3 DNA has 54 bases and is translated from base 1. Trimming takes 4 bases off V and 0 bases off J; junction bases not matched to a gene: 8. CDR1 and CDR2 are read off the germline V gene (reference sequence) as LNHDA and SQIVND. The receptor comes from a man in his fifties in good health. What was sequenced was naive T cells sorted from blood. Per the publication, the cell subset or site label means: cells isolated with a human naive T-cell isolation kit. The chain is encoded by TRBV19 joined to TRBJ2-6, with 8 bases in between that match TRBD1. The DNA reads TGTGCCAGTAGTAGGGGGACAGGTGTGAGCTCTGGGGCCAACGTCCTGACTTTC. Its protein reads: CASSRGTGVSSGANVLTF.